This T cell receptor (beta chain) was obtained from a study of blood T cell repertoires in COVID-19 (dated by TCRdb to the early 2020s). Study-wide context: Collaborator samples came from the United States, Italy and Spain and covered acute and convalescent phases of COVID-19. The material from the prospective study consisted of cDNA or gDNA derived from T cells, B-cell-depleted T cells, or PBMCs. Subjects who had been exposed to COVID-19, were actively infected with it, or had recovered from it provided the deeply sampled blood TCRbeta repertoires that made up the dataset. The repertoires were released in a freely available public database meant as a resource for research on the immune response to SARS-CoV-2. Samples were obtained from the ongoing ImmuneRACE study (first 160 participants) and from 1,254 subjects provided by 6 global collaborators. The sample metadata nearly always contained a de-identified subject ID, COVID-19 status, age in years and sex. HLA class I and class II types, where available, came from metadata supplied by the sample provider rather than from assay-based typing. On the study overall, not on this receptor specifically: How much clinical and demographic metadata was included differed by source and by participant, and the metadata was provided uncurated.

In Seattle, one collaborating source enrolled patients while the infection was active and tracked those patients longitudinally over the course of disease. Whole blood was collected in K2EDTA tubes by collaborating institutions according to the institutions' own protocols. For TCRbeta analysis, collaborators shipped samples as frozen whole blood, isolated PBMCs, or DNA extracted from either of those sample types. The V end loses 4 bases and the J end loses 6 bases, and a stretch of 6 bases separates them. CDR1 and CDR2, looked up from the germline V gene (reference sequence), are MNHEY and SMNVEV. The cysteine opens and the phenylalanine closes a CDR3 of 12 amino acids. Only the CDR3 DNA stays, 36 bases, in frame from base 1. In regard to this clone: The antigen it binds to is not known. Base qualities are missing; no much larger clone stands one base away.

TCRbeta CDR3 regions were amplified from genomic DNA using the immunoSEQ Assay, a bias-controlled multiplex PCR. As for the original processing: Nucleated cell counts per sample were estimated from amplification of reference gene primers within the assay. To quantify the absolute abundance of each unique TCRbeta CDR3 rearrangement, sequence reads were collapsed and filtered. For each sample, productive Simpson clonality was calculated by taking the square root of Simpson's diversity index across productive rearrangements. Not all clones reach the TCRdb copy of this immuneACCESS table, which keeps in-frame sequences only. Checked studies attribute under half of the gap to unresolved V genes and leave the rest unexplained. D and trimming were read from the DNA, whereas the V and J calls and clone size are those reported in that table. In all, the sample holds over 450,000 clones, and roughly nine tenths of those were seen once. The ten largest make up about 8% of the sample.

The sample was peripheral blood. The sequence is built from TRBV27 and TRBJ2-2; a confident D gene designation cannot be given. The sequence derives from a woman in her 50s with COVID-19, enrolled during active disease. The DNA is as follows: TGTGCCAGCAGTTCGGTGTCCGGGGAGCTGTTTTTT. This yields the protein CASSSVSGELFF.